A selection of T cell receptor beta chains follows, all from one sample in a study of shared clonotypes between healthy human individuals. The table came from immunoSEQ multiplex PCR; TCRdb's copy has only in-frame clones and leaves some out. Here the sample spans about 1.4 million clones, more than 95% being singletons. The sample comprised naive CD4+ T cells sorted from blood. These receptors all stem from a man aged 30 to 39 in good health. The CDR3 runs from the conserved cysteine through the conserved F or W. Fields, in order: V gene, J gene, clone size, D gene, CDR3 protein, CDR3 DNA. D genes are given only for firm matches. Only part of the rows carry a size: once, few, many, or a class if the clone is expanded.

>TRBV10-3|TRBJ2-7|.|.
CAGGRGRVDEQYF
TGTGCCGGAGGGCGGGGCCGGGTGGACGAGCAGTACTTC
>TRBV10-3|TRBJ1-4|.|TRBD1
CAISAGTDNEKLFF
TGTGCCATCAGTGCCGGGACAGATAATGAAAAACTGTTTTTT
>TRBV5-1|TRBJ1-4|once|.
CASSLAAGINEKLFF
TGCGCCAGCAGCTTGGCCGCCGGAATTAATGAAAAACTGTTTTTT
>TRBV2|TRBJ2-5|.|TRBD1
CASSQDRQETQYF
TGTGCCAGCAGCCAGGACAGGCAAGAGACCCAGTACTTC
>TRBV9|TRBJ1-2|.|TRBD1
CASSAGTGRYTF
TGTGCCAGCAGCGCGGGGACAGGCCGGTACACCTTC
>TRBV6-1|TRBJ2-1|once|TRBD1
CASTWDRHNEQFF
TGTGCAAGCACCTGGGACAGGCACAATGAGCAGTTCTTC
>TRBV2|TRBJ2-3|.|TRBD1
CASDRGRTDTQYF
TGTGCCAGCGACAGGGGGCGCACAGATACGCAGTATTTT
>TRBV15|TRBJ2-1|.|.
CATSRDVGNEQFF
TGTGCCACCAGCAGAGACGTAGGCAATGAGCAGTTCTTC
>TRBV5-5|TRBJ2-7|.|.
CASSFNSYEQYF
TGTGCCAGCAGCTTCAACAGCTACGAGCAGTACTTC
>TRBV15|TRBJ2-7|.|.
CATSRDRLSYDEQYF
TGTGCCACCAGCAGAGATCGTCTAAGTTACGACGAGCAGTACTTC
>TRBV5-1|TRBJ2-7|once|.
CASSLTSPVPTYEQYF
TGCGCCAGCAGCTTAACTAGCCCCGTACCCACCTACGAGCAGTACTTC
>TRBV4-2|TRBJ2-1|.|.
CASSQVTYTYNEQFF
TGTGCCAGCAGCCAAGTGACTTACACCTACAATGAGCAGTTCTTC
>TRBV27|TRBJ2-7|.|TRBD2
CASSLLSRTSGSSYEQYF
TGTGCCAGCAGTTTACTTTCGCGGACTAGCGGGAGCTCCTACGAGCAGTACTTC
>TRBV10-2|TRBJ2-2|.|.
CASEDYPNTGELVF
TGCGCCAGCGAGGACTATCCCAACACCGGGGAGCTGGTTTTT
>TRBV5-4|TRBJ2-5|.|TRBD2
CASSLISGLETQYF
TGTGCCAGCAGCTTGATTAGCGGGTTGGAGACCCAGTACTTC
>TRBV7-6|TRBJ2-6|.|.
CASSPTGFSGANVLTF
TGTGCCAGCAGCCCTACCGGGTTTTCTGGGGCCAACGTCCTGACTTTC
>TRBV18|TRBJ2-7|.|TRBD1
CASSPLNAGQGFSEQYF
TGTGCCAGCTCACCGTTGAATGCGGGACAGGGGTTTTCCGAGCAGTACTTC
>TRBV7-2|TRBJ1-3|.|.
CASSLVGAGNTIYF
TGTGCCAGCAGCTTAGTGGGGGCAGGAAACACCATATATTTT
>TRBV7-6|TRBJ2-7|.|.
CASSSGISGSGEQYF
TGTGCCAGCAGCTCCGGAATTAGCGGCTCCGGCGAGCAGTACTTC
>TRBV6-5|TRBJ2-7|.|.
CASSSYTGKQYF
TGTGCCAGCAGTTCGTACACAGGGAAGCAGTACTTC
>TRBV20-1|TRBJ2-5|.|.
CSAGIMQAEYF
TGCAGTGCCGGTATCATGCAGGCGGAGTACTTC
>TRBV19|TRBJ1-2|once|TRBD1
CASTKQGASGYTF
TGTGCCAGTACCAAACAGGGGGCGTCAGGCTACACCTTC
>TRBV5-4|TRBJ1-5|.|.
CASSFKNQPQHF
TGTGCCAGCAGCTTTAAGAATCAGCCCCAGCATTTT
>TRBV10-2|TRBJ2-7|.|TRBD1
CASSALDGTGAQWYF
TGCGCCAGCAGTGCCCTAGACGGGACAGGGGCCCAATGGTACTTC
>TRBV7-6|TRBJ2-2|.|.
CASSPRLGNTGELFF
TGTGCCAGCAGCCCAAGACTAGGGAACACCGGGGAGCTGTTTTTT
>TRBV9|TRBJ2-7|.|TRBD2
CASSAGLAGEREQYF
TGTGCCAGCAGCGCCGGACTAGCGGGAGAACGCGAGCAGTACTTC
>TRBV27|TRBJ2-1|.|TRBD1
CASSRDRRNEQFF
TGTGCCAGCAGTCGGGACAGGAGGAATGAGCAGTTCTTC
>TRBV19|TRBJ1-2|.|.
CASTRDNYGYTF
TGTGCCAGTACGAGGGACAACTATGGCTACACCTTC
>TRBV5-1|TRBJ2-7|.|.
CASSQQILSYEQYF
TGCGCCAGCAGCCAACAGATCCTCTCCTACGAGCAGTACTTC
>TRBV5-4|TRBJ2-3|.|.
CASSLESTQYF
TGTGCCAGCAGCTTAGAATCTACGCAGTATTTT
>TRBV7-6|TRBJ2-1|.|TRBD2
CASSFTAGVGYNEQFF
TGTGCCAGCAGCTTTACGGCGGGAGTGGGCTACAATGAGCAGTTCTTC
>TRBV7-2|TRBJ2-5|.|.
CASSLSGIEETQYF
TGTGCCAGCAGCTTATCTGGAATCGAAGAGACCCAGTACTTC
>TRBV5-5|TRBJ2-4|.|.
CASSLFAAKNIQYF
TGTGCCAGCAGCTTGTTTGCAGCCAAAAACATTCAGTACTTC
>TRBV18|TRBJ1-1|.|.
CASSYVNTEAFF
TGTGCCAGCTCATACGTCAACACTGAAGCTTTCTTT
>TRBV7-9|TRBJ1-2|once|TRBD1
CASTETGNYGYTF
TGTGCCAGCACCGAGACAGGGAACTATGGCTACACCTTC
>TRBV7-7|TRBJ2-2|.|.
CASSWKLHTGELFF
TGTGCTAGCAGCTGGAAATTGCACACCGGGGAGCTGTTTTTT
>TRBV7-3|TRBJ2-5|.|.
CASSPQGGETQYF
TGTGCCAGCAGCCCGCAGGGAGGCGAGACCCAGTACTTC
>TRBV15|TRBJ2-7|.|.
CATSLPVRPYEQYF
TGTGCCACCAGTCTTCCGGTGCGGCCCTACGAGCAGTACTTC
>TRBV28|TRBJ2-7|.|.
CASSLGQSYEQYF
TGTGCCAGCAGTTTAGGCCAGTCCTACGAGCAGTACTTC
>TRBV2|TRBJ2-3|.|TRBD1
CASTRQGLTDTQYF
TGTGCCAGCACCCGACAGGGTCTGACAGATACGCAGTATTTT
>TRBV5-1|TRBJ2-3|.|.
CASTQGGPLDTQYF
TGCGCCAGCACCCAGGGGGGTCCGTTAGATACGCAGTATTTT
>TRBV21-1|TRBJ2-7|.|.
CASSKMGLTADYEQYF
TGTGCCAGCAGCAAAATGGGGTTGACAGCCGACTACGAGCAGTACTTC
>TRBV19|TRBJ2-1|.|.
CASSIDRTVNEQFF
TGTGCCAGTAGTATAGATAGGACAGTGAATGAGCAGTTCTTC
>TRBV7-3|TRBJ2-2|.|.
CASSPLQAGELFF
TGTGCCAGCAGCCCGCTTCAGGCCGGGGAGCTGTTTTTT
>TRBV13|TRBJ2-1|.|.
CASSLSGGVIRYNEQFF
TGTGCCAGCAGCCTTTCCGGGGGAGTGATCCGGTACAATGAGCAGTTCTTC
>TRBV6-1|TRBJ2-5|.|.
CASSDRQGGYQETQYF
TGTGCCAGCAGTGATCGCCAGGGCGGGTACCAAGAGACCCAGTACTTC
>TRBV28|TRBJ1-3|.|.
CASSAPRENTIYF
TGTGCCAGCAGTGCTCCCCGCGAAAACACCATATATTTT
>TRBV6-1|TRBJ1-4|.|.
CASSNEKLFF
TGTGCCAGCTCTAATGAAAAACTGTTTTTT
>TRBV29-1|TRBJ1-2|.|.
CSVSGGPNYGYTF
TGCAGCGTTTCCGGGGGCCCTAACTATGGCTACACCTTC
>TRBV19|TRBJ2-3|.|.
CASSIDVLDTAQYF
TGTGCCAGTAGTATAGATGTTCTGGACACGGCGCAGTATTTT
>TRBV7-2|TRBJ1-2|.|TRBD1
CASSPGQGRNYGYTF
TGTGCCAGCAGCCCTGGACAGGGGCGCAACTATGGCTACACCTTC
>TRBV28|TRBJ2-3|.|.
CASSLTPASGDTQYF
TGTGCCAGCAGTTTGACCCCTGCAAGTGGAGATACGCAGTATTTT
>TRBV10-1|TRBJ2-2|.|.
CASSEPGMRTGELFF
TGCGCCAGCAGTGAGCCGGGAATGAGGACCGGGGAGCTGTTTTTT
>TRBV7-9|TRBJ2-3|.|TRBD2
CASSSLTSGNTDTQYF
TGTGCCAGCAGCTCCCTTACTAGCGGAAACACAGATACGCAGTATTTT